This TCR beta chain was retrieved from a study of shared clonotypes between healthy human individuals. The study's findings and limits: Among the subsets, naive ones generally showed larger estimated richness than memory ones. Generation probability values for non-shared clonotypes were lower than those for clonotypes shared by all four donors. The sharing of around 5% of naive CD4 clonotypes was seen across a handful of donors.

Clones were read by immunoSEQ multiplex PCR, and TCRdb kept only the in-frame ones, dropping some. The table shows about 770,000 clones, with 72% occurring only once. Trimming pared 4 bases from V and 4 bases from J, leaving 16 bases between. This CDR3 spans 15 amino acids. CDR1 is MDHEN, CDR2 SYDVKM, per germline. None of the donors, who were healthy HIV-negative adults, had recently had acute infections or vaccinations. Notes on this clone: The antigen is not known.

The receptor was isolated from a woman aged 25 to 39 in good health. V is TRBV28 and J is TRBJ1-1, with D possibly matching TRBD1 (6 bases). Sample: memory CD4+ T cells sorted from blood. This sample's subset: CD45RA-negative fraction. DNA for the CDR3: TGTGCCAGCAGTTCCTACTACTCCAGGGGCACTGAAGCTTTCTTT. Amino acid sequence: CASSSYYSRGTEAFF.